This T cell receptor beta chain originates from a study of human T cells and chemical hapten exposure. Looking at the study overall: Throughout the roughly 22-week study, diphenylcyclopropenone was applied weekly to the patients' scalps. Mostly female, the patients presented with alopecia areata, totalis or universalis. TCR yields per sample varied mostly from small pooled library volume differences.

Single cDNA molecules in the library carried unique molecular identifiers attached during preparation. Each CDR3 protein gets one entry after TCRdb re-called the RACE reads with MiXCR. This sample has roughly 81,000 distinct CDR3 sequences, with over 6.5% found just once. This clonotype showed up just a few times. The time point was: pre-sensitization, week 0. Treatment in this sample: therapeutic diphenylcyclopropenone sensitization with weekly scalp DPC. The CDR3 covers 15 residues. V was pared by 0 bases and J by 7 bases, with 7 bases of the junction left unmatched. Looked up from germline, CDR1 is ENHRY and CDR2 is SYGVKD.

The chain recombines TRBV10-3 with TRBJ2-3, with 7 positions matching TRBD1. The sequence came from a man aged 40-49 years with alopecia areata. Some clones in this sample may be carry-over from other donors' samples. The specimen comprised whole blood, sampled in connection with sensitization to the hapten diphenylcyclopropenone (DPC). CDR3: CAISESGGDGNTQYF. DNA of the CDR3: TGTGCCATCAGTGAGTCAGGGGGCGACGGAAATACGCAGTATTTT.